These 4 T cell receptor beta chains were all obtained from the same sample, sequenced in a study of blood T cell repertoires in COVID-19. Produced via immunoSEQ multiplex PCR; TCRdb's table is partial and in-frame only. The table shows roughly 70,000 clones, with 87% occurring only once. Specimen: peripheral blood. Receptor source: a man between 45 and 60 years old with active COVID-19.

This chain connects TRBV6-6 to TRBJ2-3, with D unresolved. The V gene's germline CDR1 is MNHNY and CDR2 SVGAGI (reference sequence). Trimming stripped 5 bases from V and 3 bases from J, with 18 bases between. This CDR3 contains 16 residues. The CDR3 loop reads CASSSWAPDLTDTQYF. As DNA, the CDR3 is TGTGCCAGCAGTAGCTGGGCCCCTGATCTAACAGATACGCAGTATTTT.

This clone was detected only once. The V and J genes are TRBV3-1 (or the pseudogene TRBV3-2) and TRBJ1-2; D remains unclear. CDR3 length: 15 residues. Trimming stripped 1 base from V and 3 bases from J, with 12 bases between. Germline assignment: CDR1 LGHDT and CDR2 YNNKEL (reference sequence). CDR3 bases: TGTGCCAGCAGCCAAGCTTATGGGCCGGACTATGGCTACACCTTC. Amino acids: CASSQAYGPDYGYTF.

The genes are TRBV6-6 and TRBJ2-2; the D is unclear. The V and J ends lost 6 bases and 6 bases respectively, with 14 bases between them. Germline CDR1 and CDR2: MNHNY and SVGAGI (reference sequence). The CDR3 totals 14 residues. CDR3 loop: CASSVGPTPGELFF. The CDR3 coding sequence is TGTGCCAGCAGCGTGGGCCCAACCCCCGGGGAGCTGTTTTTT.

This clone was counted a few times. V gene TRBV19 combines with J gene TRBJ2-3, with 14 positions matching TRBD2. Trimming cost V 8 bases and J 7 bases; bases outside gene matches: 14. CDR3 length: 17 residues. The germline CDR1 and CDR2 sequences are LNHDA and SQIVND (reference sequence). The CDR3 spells CASGGTSGGVPTYTQYF. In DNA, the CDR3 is TGTGCCAGTGGAGGGACTAGCGGGGGAGTTCCGACTTATACGCAGTATTTT.